This paragraph covers one T cell receptor beta chain sequence. Produced via immunoSEQ multiplex PCR; TCRdb's table is partial and in-frame only. The sample has about 26,000 clones, about nine tenths seen once. This specimen belongs to a study of blood T cell repertoires in COVID-19. Germline V gene lookup returns CDR1 SQVTM and CDR2 ANQGSEA. Trimming pared 6 bases from V and 2 bases from J, leaving 13 bases between. The CDR3 loop spans 13 amino acids. The genes are TRBV29-1 and TRBJ1-2; possible D gene TRBD1, 5 bases. The TCR was taken from a human donor in a cohort sampled during active COVID-19. The specimen was peripheral blood. This chain's CDR3 is CSVASTDNYGYTF. The CDR3 DNA reads as TGCAGCGTCGCCTCGACAGACAACTATGGCTACACCTTC.